A single sample gave rise to the 17 T cell receptor beta chains below, sequenced in a study of blood T cell repertoires in COVID-19. The repertoire was sequenced with immunoSEQ multiplex PCR; TCRdb's copy has only in-frame clones and lacks some. The table records hundreds of thousands of clones, around 87% of them present only once. The source material was peripheral blood. The receptor source for this set is a woman aged 45 to 65 with COVID-19, enrolled during active disease.

The CDR3 bases are TGTGCCAGTAGTATATATGGCGGTGACTATGGCTACACCTTC. Protein product: CASSIYGGDYGYTF. The chain joins TRBV19 to TRBJ1-2; D gene uncertain. Germline CDR1 and CDR2: LNHDA and SQIVND (reference sequence). The CDR3 extends over 14 amino acids. The V end was cut by 2 bases, the J end by 3 bases, with 10 bases between. Using reference TRBV19 and TRBJ1-2 for the parts outside the CDR3, the full variable domain is DGGITQSPKYLFRKEGQNVTLSCEQNLNHDAMYWYRQDPGQGLRLIYYSQIVNDFQKGDIAEGYSVSREKKESFPLTVTSAQKNPTAFYLCASSIYGGDYGYTFGSGTRLTVV.

The DNA for the CDR3 is TGTGCCAGCAGTGACTGGAGCAATCAGCCCCAGCATTTT. This encodes CASSDWSNQPQHF. The chain combines TRBV27 with TRBJ1-5; D not certain. The germline V gene encodes CDR1 MNHEY and CDR2 SMNVEV (reference sequence). Trimming left V 5 bases short and J 1 base short, with 6 bases between. The CDR3 sequence is 13 residues long.

This rearrangement joins TRBV30 to TRBJ1-2; 7 bases fit TRBD1. The CDR3 runs to 15 residues. Trimming at V came to 2 bases and at J to 7 bases, leaving 13 bases not matched to a gene. Germline lookup yields CDR1 GTSNPN and CDR2 SVGIG (reference sequence). Here the CDR3 reads CAWSNPQTGRLGYTF. The CDR3 coding sequence is TGTGCCTGGAGTAATCCCCAGACAGGGAGACTTGGCTACACCTTC. Supplemented by reference TRBV30 and TRBJ1-2, the full variable domain reads SQTIHQWPATLVQPVGSPLSLECTVEGTSNPNLYWYRQAAGRGLQLLFYSVGIGQISSEVPQNLSASRPQDRQFILSSKKLLLSDSGFYLCAWSNPQTGRLGYTFGSGTRLTVV.

The sample holds one count of this clone. The chain joins TRBV2 to TRBJ1-5; D is ambiguous. The CDR3 is 15 residues long. The germline V and J ends were trimmed by 2 bases and 6 bases, with 14 bases remaining between them. CDR1 SNHLY and CDR2 FYNNEI come from the germline V gene. The CDR3 spells CASSERGLKGQPQHF. The CDR3 coding sequence is TGTGCCAGCAGTGAACGAGGGTTGAAGGGTCAGCCCCAGCATTTT.

This chain joins TRBV2 and TRBJ2-3, with 11 bases that match TRBD2. Germline values: CDR1 SNHLY, CDR2 FYNNEI. There are 15 residues in the CDR3. Trimming took 8 bases from V and 0 from J; bases not matched to a gene: 4. The CDR3, as DNA: TGTGCCAGCCGAGGACTAGCGGGCAGCACAGATACGCAGTATTTT. Translating gives CASRGLAGSTDTQYF.

This clone was recorded once. V and J are TRBV7-2 and TRBJ2-7, with 12 bases matching TRBD2. There are 16 residues in the CDR3. CDR1 is SGHTA, CDR2 FQGNSA, per germline. V was clipped by 7 bases and J by 0 bases; unmatched bases: 7. The CDR3 loop reads CASIRLAGDNSYEQYF. The DNA for the CDR3 is TGTGCCAGCATCCGACTAGCGGGGGATAACTCCTACGAGCAGTACTTC.

CDR3 in amino acids: CASSSGLRASYEQYF. CDR3 DNA: TGTGCCAGCTCCTCAGGGCTTCGTGCCTCCTACGAGCAGTACTTC. This chain uses TRBV28 with TRBJ2-7, with a tentative D call TRBD1 (5 bases). The germline gives CDR1 MDHEN, CDR2 SYDVKM. This CDR3 has 15 amino acids. V was clipped by 8 bases and J by 0 bases, with 17 bases between them.

This clone showed up just a few times. The chain employs TRBV18 and TRBJ1-1; D uncertain. The ends were cut back, 5 bases at V and 0 bases at J, with 7 bases in the middle. Germline assignment: CDR1 KGHSH and CDR2 LQKENI. CDR3 size: 13 residues. The DNA for the CDR3 is TGTGCCAGCTCATTCAATCTGAACACTGAAGCTTTCTTT. It specifies CASSFNLNTEAFF.

The CDR3 nucleotides are TGTGCCAGCAGCAAACCAAAAACGGGAGGGTTTGCTCAGCCCCAGCATTTT. It is translated as CASSKPKTGGFAQPQHF. J is TRBJ1-5 and V is TRBV21-1. TRBV21-1 is given as a pseudogene. There are 17 residues in the CDR3.

Many counts were recorded for this clone. The rearrangement links TRBV11-2 to TRBJ2-3, with D possibly TRBD2 on 6 matching bases. CDR1 is SGHAT, CDR2 FQNNGV, per germline. Trimming took 1 base from V and 2 from J, leaving 13 bases between them. This CDR3 is built from 16 residues. In nucleotides, the CDR3 is TGTGCCAGCAGCTTAGTGGGTGGCGGGGCCACAGATACGCAGTATTTT. This codes for CASSLVGGGATDTQYF. The complete variable domain, with remaining parts taken from reference TRBV11-2 and TRBJ2-3, reads EAGVAQSPRYKIIEKRQSVAFWCNPISGHATLYWYQQILGQGPKLLIQFQNNGVVDDSQLPKDRFSAERLKGVDSTLKIQPAKLEDSAVYLCASSLVGGGATDTQYFGPGTRLTVL.

This chain uses TRBV11-3 with TRBJ2-1, with 14 bases that match TRBD2. The CDR3 has 20 amino acids. With 5 bases clipped from V and 0 bases from J, the junction kept 12 bases outside the gene matches. Germline lookup yields CDR1 SGHNT and CDR2 YENEEA. CDR3 protein: CASSPGGGLAGDHSYNEQFF. DNA for the CDR3: TGTGCCAGCAGCCCCGGGGGGGGACTAGCGGGAGACCACTCCTACAATGAGCAGTTCTTC.

The chain recombines TRBV5-1 with TRBJ2-3, with 11 bases matching TRBD2. With V trimmed by 0 bases and J by 5 bases, 8 bases remained unmatched. The CDR3 contains 17 residues. Germline-derived CDR1 and CDR2 are SGHRS and YFSETQ. CDR3 sequence: CASSLDTSGSRGDTQYF. The CDR3 bases are TGCGCCAGCAGCTTGGATACTAGCGGGAGTAGGGGAGATACGCAGTATTTT.

The count of this clone is one. The chain joins TRBV19 to TRBJ2-2, with D uncertain. This CDR3 has 13 residues. Trimming stripped 3 bases from V and 7 bases from J, with 9 bases between. The germline V gene has CDR1 LNHDA and CDR2 SQIVND (reference sequence). Here the CDR3 DNA reads TGTGCCAGTAGTATCCCCCTTTTCGGGGAGCTGTTTTTT. Protein: CASSIPLFGELFF.

The chain employs TRBV27 and TRBJ2-7, with TRBD1 matching over 7 bases. This CDR3 is built from 12 residues. The ends lost 6 bases at V and 6 bases at J; junction bases unmatched: 5. Germline V gene sequence: CDR1 MNHEY, CDR2 SMNVEV (reference sequence). The CDR3 DNA is TGTGCCAGCAGGGGGGACAGCTTCGAGCAGTACTTC. Encoded protein: CASRGDSFEQYF.

The rearrangement links TRBV7-2 to TRBJ2-1, with unresolved D. This CDR3 has 11 amino acids. Germline-derived CDR1 and CDR2 are SGHTA and FQGNSA. Between the trimmed V and J ends, which lost 3 bases and 6 bases, there was a span of 3 bases. The CDR3 sequence: CASSFGNEQFF. The CDR3 DNA reads TGTGCCAGCAGCTTCGGCAATGAGCAGTTCTTC. The full variable domain, rest sourced from reference TRBV7-2 and TRBJ2-1, is GAGVSQSPSNKVTEKGKDVELRCDPISGHTALYWYRQSLGQGLEFLIYFQGNSAPDKSGLPSDRFSAERTGGSVSTLTIQRTQQEDSAVYLCASSFGNEQFFGPGTRLTVL.

In its sample, this clone was seen once. The rearrangement uses TRBV15 and TRBJ1-3, with a possible D match to TRBD1 (5 bases). The germline V gene has CDR1 LNHNV and CDR2 YYDKDF (reference sequence). Trimming took off 0 bases at V and 1 base at J, with 10 bases between the two ends. The length of the CDR3 is 16 residues. In DNA, the CDR3 is TGTGCCACCAGCAGAGATGCCAGGGCGTCTGGAAACACCATATATTTT. Residues: CATSRDARASGNTIYF.

V usage is TRBV9 and J usage is TRBJ2-5, with TRBD1 identical over 9 bases. The V gene end was trimmed by 4 bases and the J gene end by 5 bases; junction bases not matched to a gene: 9. Per the germline V gene, CDR1 is SGDLS and CDR2 is YYNGEE. This CDR3 spans 15 amino acids. This CDR3 reads CASSFEQGAKETQYF. The CDR3 DNA follows: TGTGCCAGCAGCTTCGAACAGGGGGCGAAGGAGACCCAGTACTTC.